This T cell receptor beta chain was recovered during a study of human T cells and chemical hapten exposure. Overall study results and limits: Sensitization with DPC brought no change to TCRs above 1 in 1000 in frequency. Compared with pre-sensitization or healthy control sets, expanded TCRs clustered more.

The V gene lost 0 bases and the J gene lost 5 bases, with 7 bases spanning the gap. This CDR3 is 13 amino acids long. In germline, CDR1 is SGHNT, CDR2 YYREEE (reference sequence). It was the library that attached unique molecular identifiers to individual cDNA molecules. TCRdb processed the RACE reads anew with MiXCR; each CDR3 protein has one entry. The table includes around 150,000 distinct CDR3 sequences, 13% to 15% detected once. Time point here: patch test 1, 2 weeks after DPC sensitization. Treatment specified: therapeutic diphenylcyclopropenone sensitization with weekly scalp DPC. Participating donors were patients with alopecia, aged 18 to 70 years, considered appropriate candidates for DPC. This clonotype was counted at least ten times. The antigen is unknown.

The receptor comes from a woman in her twenties or thirties with alopecia areata. Some clones in this sample may be carry-over from other donors' samples. The source was whole blood, collected in connection with sensitization to the hapten diphenylcyclopropenone (DPC). The chain joins TRBV5-4 to TRBJ2-3; no definite D call. CDR3 amino acids: CASSLGAKDTQYF. CDR3 DNA sequence: TGTGCCAGCAGCTTGGGGGCTAAAGATACGCAGTATTTT.